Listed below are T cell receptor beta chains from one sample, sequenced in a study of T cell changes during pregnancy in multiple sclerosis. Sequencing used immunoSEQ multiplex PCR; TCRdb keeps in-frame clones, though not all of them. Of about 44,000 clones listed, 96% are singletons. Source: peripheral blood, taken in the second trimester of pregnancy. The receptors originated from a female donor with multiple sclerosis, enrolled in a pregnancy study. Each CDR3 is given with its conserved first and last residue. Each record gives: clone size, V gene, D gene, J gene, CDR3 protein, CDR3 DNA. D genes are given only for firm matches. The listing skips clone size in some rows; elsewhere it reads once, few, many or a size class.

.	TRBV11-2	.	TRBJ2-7	CASSLAFRSYEQYF	TGTGCCAGCAGCTTAGCCTTCAGAAGCTACGAGCAGTACTTC
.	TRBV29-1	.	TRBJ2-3	CSVFGRLTDTQYF	TGCAGCGTTTTCGGCAGGCTCACAGATACGCAGTATTTT
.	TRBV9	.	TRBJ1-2	CASTGVGYGYTF	TGTGCCAGCACAGGGGTTGGATATGGCTACACCTTC
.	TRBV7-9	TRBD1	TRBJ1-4	CASSSGQGQNEKLFF	TGTGCCAGCAGCTCCGGACAGGGCCAGAATGAAAAACTGTTTTTT
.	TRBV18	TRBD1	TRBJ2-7	CASSMGQGEFYEQYF	TGTGCCAGCTCGATGGGACAGGGGGAGTTCTACGAGCAGTACTTC
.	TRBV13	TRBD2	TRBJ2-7	CASSLRPGGGNYEQYF	TGTGCCAGCAGCTTACGTCCGGGGGGAGGGAACTACGAGCAGTACTTC
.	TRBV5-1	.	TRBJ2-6	CASSPQVSESGANVLTF	TGCGCCAGCAGCCCCCAGGTGTCCGAATCTGGGGCCAACGTCCTGACTTTC
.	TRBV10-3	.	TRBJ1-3	CAINDRNSGNTIYF	TGTGCCATCAATGACAGGAACTCTGGAAACACCATATATTTT
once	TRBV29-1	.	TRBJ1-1	CSVREAEAFF	TGCAGCGTTCGGGAGGCTGAAGCTTTCTTT
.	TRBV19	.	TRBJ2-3	CASSIAVSTDTQYF	TGTGCCAGTAGTATAGCAGTAAGCACAGATACGCAGTATTTT
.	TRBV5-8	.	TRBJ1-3	CASSLRTGTGNTIYF	TGTGCCAGCAGCTTGCGAACAGGGACTGGAAACACCATATATTTT
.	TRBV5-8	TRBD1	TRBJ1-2	CASSLTDRVPYGYTF	TGTGCCAGCAGCTTAACCGACAGGGTCCCCTATGGCTACACCTTC
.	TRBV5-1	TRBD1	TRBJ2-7	CASSQRGTGEGSYEQYF	TGCGCCAGCAGCCAACGGGGGACAGGGGAAGGATCCTACGAGCAGTACTTC
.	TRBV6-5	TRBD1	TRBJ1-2	CASSRTGVGYGYTF	TGTGCCAGCAGCCGGACAGGGGTAGGCTATGGCTACACCTTC
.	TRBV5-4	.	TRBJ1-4	CASSLAPTGMNEKLFF	TGTGCCAGCAGCTTGGCCCCCACAGGGATGAATGAAAAACTGTTTTTT
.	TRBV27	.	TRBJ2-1	CASKYRGYNEQFF	TGTGCCAGCAAGTATCGAGGCTACAATGAGCAGTTCTTC
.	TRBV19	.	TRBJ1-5	CASSLRGTDSNQPQHF	TGTGCCAGTAGTTTACGCGGGACGGATAGCAATCAGCCCCAGCATTTT
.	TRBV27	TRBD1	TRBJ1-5	CASSYGTGYKSNQPQHF	TGTGCCAGCAGTTACGGGACAGGGTATAAGAGCAATCAGCCCCAGCATTTT
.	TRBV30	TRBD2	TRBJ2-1	CAWSPRVSGRSRGTYNEQFF	TGTGCCTGGAGTCCACGAGTTAGCGGGAGGTCCCGGGGTACCTACAATGAGCAGTTCTTC
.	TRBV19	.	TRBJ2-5	CASSIDRETQYF	TGTGCCAGTAGTATAGATCGAGAGACCCAGTACTTC
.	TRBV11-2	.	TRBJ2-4	CASSLDPGTKNIQYF	TGTGCCAGCAGCTTAGATCCAGGAACCAAAAACATTCAGTACTTC
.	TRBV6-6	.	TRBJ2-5	CASSYPGQGETQYF	TGTGCCAGCAGTTACCCCGGGCAGGGAGAGACCCAGTACTTC
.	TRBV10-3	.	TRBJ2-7	CAIGLDLVQYF	TGTGCCATCGGGTTGGATCTAGTGCAGTACTTC
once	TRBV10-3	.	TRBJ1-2	CAISGGDYGYTF	TGTGCCATCAGTGGGGGGGACTATGGCTACACCTTC
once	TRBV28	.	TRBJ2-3	CASSRTDTQYF	TGTGCCAGCAGCCGGACAGATACGCAGTATTTT
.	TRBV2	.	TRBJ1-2	CASILGQSYGYTF	TGTGCCAGCATTCTTGGACAGTCCTATGGCTACACCTTC
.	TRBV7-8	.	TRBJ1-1	CASTRGGLNTEAFF	TGTGCCAGCACCAGGGGAGGGTTGAACACTGAAGCTTTCTTT
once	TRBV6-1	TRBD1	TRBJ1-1	CASSVAHRGADTEAFF	TGTGCCAGCAGTGTGGCCCACAGGGGAGCGGACACTGAAGCTTTCTTT
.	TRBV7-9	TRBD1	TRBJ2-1	CASSLSGGTNEQFF	TGTGCCAGCAGCTTATCAGGGGGAACGAATGAGCAGTTCTTC
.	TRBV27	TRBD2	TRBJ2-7	CASSGTSGSNPPYEQYF	TGTGCAAGTTCCGGGACTAGCGGGTCCAATCCCCCCTACGAGCAGTACTTC
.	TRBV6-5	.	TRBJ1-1	CASSYSRRGSTEAFF	TGTGCCAGCAGTTACTCGAGAAGGGGGAGCACTGAAGCTTTCTTT
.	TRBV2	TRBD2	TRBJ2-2	CASIGRGRNTGELFF	TGTGCCAGCATTGGGCGGGGGAGGAACACCGGGGAGCTGTTTTTT
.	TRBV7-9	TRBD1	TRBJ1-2	CASSLGQNYGYTF	TGTGCCAGCAGCTTGGGACAGAACTATGGCTACACCTTC
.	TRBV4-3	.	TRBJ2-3	CASSQDQITDTQYF	TGCGCCAGCAGCCAAGACCAGATCACAGATACGCAGTATTTT
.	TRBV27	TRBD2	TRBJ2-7	CASSARLAGVSGEQYF	TGTGCCAGCAGTGCCCGACTAGCGGGAGTTTCAGGCGAGCAGTACTTC
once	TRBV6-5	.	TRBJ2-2	CASSYRGGAGELFF	TGTGCCAGCAGTTACAGGGGGGGAGCCGGGGAGCTGTTTTTT
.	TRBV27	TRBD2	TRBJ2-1	CASSSSGREQFF	TGTGCCAGCAGTTCTAGCGGGAGGGAGCAGTTCTTC
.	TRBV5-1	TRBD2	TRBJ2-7	CASRQLAGARDEQYF	TGCGCCAGCAGGCAACTAGCGGGCGCTAGAGACGAGCAGTACTTC
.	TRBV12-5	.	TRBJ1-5	CASGLVLGTEGQPQHF	TGTGCTAGTGGTTTGGTACTTGGGACGGAGGGGCAGCCCCAGCATTTT
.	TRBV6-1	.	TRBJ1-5	CATHRQESNQPQHF	TGTGCCACCCACCGACAGGAGAGCAATCAGCCCCAGCATTTT